This passage covers 2 T cell receptor beta chains from one sample sequenced in a study of cytomegalovirus exposure and HLA in healthy donors (dated by TCRdb to the late 2010s). Library preparation was by the immunoSEQ multiplex PCR assay. For the multiplex PCR, a mixture combining 60 forward primers for TCR Vbeta segments and 13 reverse primers for TCR Jbeta segments was used. TCRdb holds this immuneACCESS table with in-frame rearrangements only. Some clones are missing; in checked studies, unresolved V genes explain under half, and the rest has no known cause. A total of roughly 100,000 clones appear in this sample, approximately 80% of them only once. Around 4.5% of the sample belongs to the ten largest clones. What was sequenced was PBMCs. The origin of the receptors is a woman in her 40s in good health and CMV-seronegative.

The V call is TRBV19, the J call TRBJ1-1; TRBD1 agrees at 8 bases. V lost 7 bases to trimming and J lost 0 bases; unmatched junction nucleotides: 4. The CDR3 covers 14 residues. Germline assignment: CDR1 LNHDA and CDR2 SQIVND (reference sequence). The CDR3 here is CASTGGLLNTEAFF. The DNA for the CDR3 is TGTGCCAGTACAGGGGGCTTGCTGAACACTGAAGCTTTCTTT.

The chain carries TRBV9 and TRBJ2-3; 11 nucleotides match TRBD2. The germline V gene encodes CDR1 SGDLS and CDR2 YYNGEE. CDR3 length equals 18 residues. The junction had 9 bases not matched to a gene; V was cut back by 3 bases and J by 0 bases. The chain's CDR3 is CASSGLAGGWYSTDTQYF. Written as DNA, the CDR3 is TGTGCCAGCAGCGGGCTAGCGGGGGGCTGGTATAGCACAGATACGCAGTATTTT.